This T cell receptor (beta chain) was recorded in a study of human T cells and chemical hapten exposure. Overall study: An area of 2 cm by around 2 cm on upper inner arm skin received 2% DPC for sensitization. The patient population, which was mostly female, had alopecia areata, totalis or universalis.

This clonotype was observed at least ten times. Time point described: patch test 1, 2 weeks after DPC sensitization. Treatment specified: therapeutic diphenylcyclopropenone sensitization with weekly scalp DPC. The V and J ends lost 5 bases and 1 base respectively, with 6 bases between them. The CDR3 consists of 13 residues. TCRdb re-derived calls from the RACE reads in MiXCR, one entry per CDR3 protein. Seen here are more than 55,000 distinct CDR3 sequences, about 9.4% observed once, and the top ten hold 2.5% to 3.5%. The clonotype was recovered from a woman in her forties with alopecia areata. Some clones in this sample may be carry-over from other donors' samples. The V gene is TRBV12-3 or TRBV12-4, the J gene TRBJ1-5, with D unclear. The specimen was whole blood, collected in connection with sensitization to the hapten diphenylcyclopropenone (DPC). CDR3 loop: CASSHRSNQPQHF. CDR3 in DNA: TGTGCCAGCAGTCATAGAAGCAATCAGCCCCAGCATTTT.